This TCR beta chain appears in the sequencing data of a study of blood T cell repertoires in COVID-19. Across the whole study: Acute-phase and convalescent COVID-19 samples originated in the United States, Italy and Spain. Nucleic acid was either cDNA or gDNA, and it came from T cells, B-cell-depleted T cells, or PBMCs.

In the original processing: Cell counts per sample came from amplifying reference gene primers. Sequencing used immunoSEQ multiplex PCR; TCRdb keeps in-frame clones, though not all of them. V and J calls and clone size are those listed in that table; D and trimming were worked out from the DNA. The sample contains about 80,000 clones, approximately 79% of which appear only once. V lost 8 bases, J lost 10 bases, and 20 bases lay in between. Germline CDR1 and CDR2: SNHLY and FYNNEI. The CDR3 length is 13 residues. This clone came up a few times. The chain couples TRBV2 to TRBJ1-2; no definite D call. Sequencing was performed on peripheral blood. This TCR came from a man between 65 and 80 years old with active or convalescent COVID-19. Here the CDR3 reads CASQRPTREDYTF. As DNA, the CDR3 is TGTGCCAGCCAGCGTCCCACGCGCGAGGACTACACCTTC.